This entry features one TCR beta chain sequence. The antigen remains undetermined. V lost 1 base to trimming and J lost 2 bases, with 20 bases between them. The CDR3 is made up of 18 amino acids. CDR1 MGHRA and CDR2 YSYEKL come from the germline V gene. Each TCR beta cDNA library carried unique molecular identifiers. Input of roughly 0.9 to 11 million T cells yielded about half a million cDNA molecules. TCRdb re-called the PCR reads with MiXCR, one entry per CDR3 protein. The sample comprises about 430,000 distinct CDR3 sequences, 35% to 45% of which are singletons, and about 8% rests with the top ten. These data are taken from a study of post-analysis software for immune sequencing data. General observations from the study: Elevated frequency relative to controls characterized roughly five TRBV segments in patients, TRBV5-6, TRBV5-1 and TRBV20-1 among them.

The chain combines TRBV4-1 with TRBJ1-2; D is perhaps TRBD1 (5 bases). This sequence was found in a girl aged 2 to 10 with multiple sclerosis. The source material was blood. CDR3 region: CASSQVISRDRQNYGYTF. Written as DNA, the CDR3 is TGCGCCAGCAGCCAAGTAATCTCCAGGGACCGACAGAACTATGGCTACACCTTC.